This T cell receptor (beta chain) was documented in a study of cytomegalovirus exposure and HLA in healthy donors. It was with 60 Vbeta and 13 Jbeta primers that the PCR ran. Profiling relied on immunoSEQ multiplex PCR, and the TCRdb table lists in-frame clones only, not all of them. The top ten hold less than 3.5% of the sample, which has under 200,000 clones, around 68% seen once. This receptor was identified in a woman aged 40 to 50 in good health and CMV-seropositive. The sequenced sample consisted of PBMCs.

This CDR3 reads CASSLGEQETQYF. The CDR3 DNA reads as TGCGCCAGCAGCTTGGGTGAGCAAGAGACCCAGTACTTC. This chain connects TRBV5-1 to TRBJ2-5; D is undetermined. The CDR3 consists of 13 residues. From germline, CDR1 is SGHRS and CDR2 YFSETQ. V was pared by 0 bases and J by 2 bases, with 5 bases between.